Here is one T cell receptor beta chain with its context. The data were obtained in a study of shared clonotypes between healthy human individuals. Sequencing used immunoSEQ multiplex PCR; TCRdb keeps in-frame clones, though not all of them. The sample lists about 460,000 clones, roughly three quarters seen once, with 12% in the top ten. V shed 7 bases and J shed 4 bases, with 11 bases lying between them. Germline V gene lookup returns CDR1 MDHEN and CDR2 SYDVKM. The CDR3 runs 12 residues. The chain links TRBV28 to TRBJ2-7; D not resolved. The sample was PBMCs. The receptor comes from a woman aged 40-49 years in good health. Some clones in this sample may be carry-over from other donors' samples. The CDR3 region has the DNA TGTGCCAGCACCCAAGGCCCATACGAGCAGTACTTC. Translation: CASTQGPYEQYF.